This T cell receptor beta chain was captured in a study of T cells in Graves' hyperthyroidism and ophthalmopathy. There are many counts of this clonotype. The antigen remains undetermined. What was amplified from RNA transcripts were TCR beta CDR3 regions. First-round RT-PCR with HTBI primers amplified the TCR CDR3 region. In TCRdb, the multiplex PCR reads were re-called with MiXCR into one record per CDR3 protein. Of around 500,000 distinct CDR3 sequences in the sample, about 16% were seen once. Germline V gene sequence: CDR1 SNHLY, CDR2 FYNNEI. Deletions cut 5 bases from V and 2 bases from J, with 19 bases between. The CDR3 contains 16 residues. The study's findings and limits: Ophthalmopathy and stable hyperthyroidism were told apart by a 13 V-J model.

The chain combines TRBV2 with TRBJ2-7; D is perhaps TRBD2 (6 bases). The sequence was collected from a woman in her twenties or thirties with Graves' ophthalmopathy. Sequences were obtained from blood. The CDR3 protein is CASSQLTSVQTYEQYF. The CDR3 DNA follows: TGTGCCAGCAGTCAACTGACTAGTGTCCAAACCTACGAGCAGTACTTC.